The 5 T cell receptor beta chains below all came from one sample that was sequenced in a study of blood T cell repertoires in COVID-19. Libraries were prepared by immunoSEQ multiplex PCR; TCRdb keeps only in-frame clonotypes and omits some of them. Found here are 250,000 to 300,000 clones, around nine tenths of them singletons; the top ten hold around 10%. Input material: peripheral blood. All receptors derive from a woman aged 30 to 39 with COVID-19, enrolled during active disease.

This chain joins TRBV24-1 and TRBJ2-7; D possibly corresponds to TRBD2 (5 bases). CDR3 length equals 15 residues. Germline V gives CDR1 KGHDR, CDR2 SFDVKD. Trimming took 3 bases from V and 6 from J, leaving 17 bases between them. CDR3 DNA: TGTGCCACCAGTGATCTTGCACCGCATCGGGGCGAGCAGTACTTC. Protein: CATSDLAPHRGEQYF.

This sequence joins TRBV2 and TRBJ1-5; a possible D gene is TRBD1 (6 bases). V lost 6 bases, J lost 7 bases, and 10 bases lay in between. Germline assignment: CDR1 SNHLY and CDR2 FYNNEI. CDR3 size: 12 residues. The CDR3 region has the DNA TGTGCCAGCAGCAGGGGAAGCCAGCCCCAGCATTTT. Amino acid sequence: CASSRGSQPQHF.

The V gene is TRBV9, the J gene TRBJ1-1, with TRBD1 matching over 9 bases. Trimming took 0 bases from V and 4 from J; bases not matched to a gene: 7. Germline V gene sequence: CDR1 SGDLS, CDR2 YYNGEE. The CDR3 is 16 residues long. The CDR3 region is CASSVGTGVGATEAFF. The CDR3 region has the DNA TGTGCCAGCAGCGTAGGGACAGGGGTCGGGGCCACTGAAGCTTTCTTT.

This clone was detected once. The chain employs TRBV18 and TRBJ1-3; D gene unclear. Per the germline V gene, CDR1 is KGHSH and CDR2 is LQKENI. V was shortened by 0 bases and J by 2 bases, with 11 bases between the two germline ends. The CDR3 covers 16 residues. The CDR3 region is CASSPPGTSPGNTIYF. As DNA, the CDR3 is TGTGCCAGCTCACCACCGGGAACTAGCCCTGGAAACACCATATATTTT.

This chain connects TRBV27 to TRBJ2-3; a possible D gene is TRBD2 (7 bases). With 1 base removed from V and 3 bases from J, the gap between germline ends came to 11 bases. The length of the CDR3 is 15 residues. CDR1 is MNHEY and CDR2 is SMNVEV in the germline V gene (reference sequence). CDR3: CASSLLGRGTDTQYF. In DNA form, the CDR3 reads TGTGCCAGCAGTTTATTAGGGAGGGGGACAGATACGCAGTATTTT.